This T cell receptor (beta chain) was observed in a study of blood T cell repertoires in COVID-19. Study context: T cells, B-cell-depleted T cells, or PBMCs supplied cDNA or gDNA.

Participants spanned ages about 18 to 100 years and resided in about 24 US areas. What the recovered Cohort 3 donors had was two negative PCRs, clearance, or symptom resolution. As handled by the study authors: Amplification of reference gene primers provided the estimated nucleated cell counts. The assay was immunoSEQ multiplex PCR, and TCRdb's table has in-frame clones only and misses some. That table gives V, J and clone size, and the DNA gave D and trimming. The sample consists of 300,000 to 400,000 clones, 89% of them appearing once. This CDR3 is built from 17 residues. Germline V gene data show CDR1 as KGHDR and CDR2 as SFDVKD. V lost 3 bases to trimming and J lost 0 bases, with 11 bases between them.

What was sequenced was PBMCs or T cells enriched from blood (not recorded which). The chain combines TRBV24-1 with TRBJ2-6; D not resolved. This TCR came from a man in his 60s who had recovered from COVID-19. CDR3 sequence: CATSDPGLNSGANVLTF. The CDR3 DNA reads TGTGCCACCAGTGATCCTGGGCTGAACTCTGGGGCCAACGTCCTGACTTTC.